This T cell receptor beta chain was found in a study of shared clonotypes between healthy human individuals. At the level of the study: The donor group consisted of two women and a few men, aged 18 to 49.

Regarding the study as a whole: Generally, naive subsets came out with larger estimated richness than memory subsets. Represented genetic and exposure-history diversity was restricted by having few donors.

As to this clone: Antigen unknown. At one end, the junction sequence differs from germline, possibly due to a read error.

Under the authors' procedure: Filtering of immunoSEQ junctional sequences could not match full-length read filtering. Clones were sequenced by immunoSEQ multiplex PCR, and TCRdb holds only the in-frame ones, with some missing. That table gives V, J and clone size, and the DNA gave D and trimming. The sample includes some 980,000 clones, around 80% of them seen just once. Sequences were obtained from memory CD4+ T cells sorted from blood. As for subset: CD45RA-negative fraction. This sequence was found in a man aged 18-30 years in good health.

CDR3 amino acids: CASRSNRDRGTDTQYF. DNA of the CDR3: TGTGCCAGTAGATCGAACCGGGACCGAGGCACGGATACGCAGTATTTT. V gene TRBV19 combines with J gene TRBJ2-3, with D perhaps matching TRBD1 or TRBD2 (5 bases each). The CDR3 loop spans 16 amino acids. Germline V gene sequence: CDR1 LNHDA, CDR2 SQIVND (reference sequence).